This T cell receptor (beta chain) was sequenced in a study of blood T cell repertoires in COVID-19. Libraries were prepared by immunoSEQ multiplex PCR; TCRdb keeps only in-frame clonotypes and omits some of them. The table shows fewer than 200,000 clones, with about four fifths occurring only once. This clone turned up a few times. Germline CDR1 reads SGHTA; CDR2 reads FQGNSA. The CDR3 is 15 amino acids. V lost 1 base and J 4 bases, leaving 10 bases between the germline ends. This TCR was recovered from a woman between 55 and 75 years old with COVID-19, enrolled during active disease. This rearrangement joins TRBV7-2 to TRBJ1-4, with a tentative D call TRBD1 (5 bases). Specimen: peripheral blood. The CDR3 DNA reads TGTGCCAGCAGCTTAGAGGGGTCGGGTAATGAAAAACTGTTTTTT. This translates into CASSLEGSGNEKLFF.